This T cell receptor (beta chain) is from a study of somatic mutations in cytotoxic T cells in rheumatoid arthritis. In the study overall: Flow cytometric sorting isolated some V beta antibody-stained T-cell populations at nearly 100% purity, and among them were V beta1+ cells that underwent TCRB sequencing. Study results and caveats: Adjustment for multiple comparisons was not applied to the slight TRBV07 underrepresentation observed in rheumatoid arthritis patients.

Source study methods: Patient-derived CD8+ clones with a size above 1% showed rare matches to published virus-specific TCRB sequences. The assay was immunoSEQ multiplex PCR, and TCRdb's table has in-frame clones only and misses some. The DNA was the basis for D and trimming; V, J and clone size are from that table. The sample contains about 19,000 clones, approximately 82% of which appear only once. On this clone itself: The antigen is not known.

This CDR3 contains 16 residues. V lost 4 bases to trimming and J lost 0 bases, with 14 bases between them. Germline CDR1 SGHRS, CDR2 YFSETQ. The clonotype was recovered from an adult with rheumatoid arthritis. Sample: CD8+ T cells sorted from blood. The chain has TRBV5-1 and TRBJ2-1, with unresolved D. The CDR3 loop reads CASSAGGSSSYNEQFF. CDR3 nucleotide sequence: TGCGCCAGCAGCGCCGGTGGGTCGAGCTCCTACAATGAGCAGTTCTTC.